These T cell receptor beta chains were read from a single sample in a study of shared clonotypes between healthy human individuals. Method: immunoSEQ multiplex PCR; TCRdb's copy keeps in-frame clones and lacks some. Of around 88,000 clones listed, 68% are singletons. Sequenced: memory CD8+ T cells sorted from blood. These receptors came from a man between 25 and 39 years old in good health. CDR3s include the opening cysteine and the closing phenylalanine or tryptophan. Each record gives: D gene, J gene, clone size, V gene, CDR3 DNA, CDR3 protein. D genes are given only for firm matches. A clone size is listed for some rows: how often the clone was seen (once, few, many), or a class if it is expanded.

. | TRBJ2-3 | . | TRBV25-1 | TGTGCCAGCCGCAGGACAGATACGCAGTATTTT | CASRRTDTQYF
TRBD2 | TRBJ2-7 | . | TRBV27 | TGTGCCAGCAGTTTAAAGGGACTAGGGACCTACGAGCAGTACTTC | CASSLKGLGTYEQYF
TRBD2 | TRBJ2-7 | . | TRBV11-2 | TGTGCCAGCAGCTTCAGCGGGGATAGCTCCTACGAGCAGTACTTC | CASSFSGDSSYEQYF
TRBD1 | TRBJ1-2 | many | TRBV28 | TGTGCCAGCAGCCCCCTTCGGACAGGGGTTGTCTATGGCTACACCTTC | CASSPLRTGVVYGYTF
. | TRBJ2-2 | once | TRBV4-1 | TGCGCCAGCAGCCAAGAAGGCCAGCCTGGGACCGGGGAGCTGTTTTTT | CASSQEGQPGTGELFF
. | TRBJ2-5 | . | TRBV15 | TGTGCCACCAGCCTGGAGCGGGCGTCCGAAGAGACCCAGTACTTC | CATSLERASEETQYF
TRBD2 | TRBJ2-3 | . | TRBV28 | TGTGCCAGCAGCCCCGAGGGCGGGAGGGTAACAGATACGCAGTATTTT | CASSPEGGRVTDTQYF
. | TRBJ2-1 | . | TRBV28 | TGTGCCAGCAGTTTAGGGGGCGCATACAATGAGCAGTTCTTC | CASSLGGAYNEQFF
TRBD2 | TRBJ2-1 | few | TRBV4-2 | TGTGCCAGCAGCGCAACGGGACTAGCGGGTGACAATGAGCAGTTCTTC | CASSATGLAGDNEQFF
TRBD1 | TRBJ1-1 | . | TRBV19 | TGTGCCAGTAGTTTAATCGACAGGGACACTGAAGCTTTCTTT | CASSLIDRDTEAFF
. | TRBJ2-2 | few | TRBV11-2 | TGTGCCAGCAGCTTAATTGATAGAACCGGGGAGCTGTTTTTT | CASSLIDRTGELFF
TRBD2 | TRBJ2-1 | . | TRBV4-1 | TGCGCCAGCAGCCTAACCCCGGGACTAGCAAACAATGAGCAGTTCTTC | CASSLTPGLANNEQFF
. | TRBJ2-7 | few | TRBV9 | TGTGCCAGCAGCGTACATAACGAGGGGGAGCAGTACTTC | CASSVHNEGEQYF
. | TRBJ1-2 | once | TRBV6-1 | TGTGCCAGCAGTGAGCTCTCCGGCTACACCTTC | CASSELSGYTF
. | TRBJ2-7 | few | TRBV7-2 | TGTGCCAGCAGCCCTGCGGGGCCTCAAAAGGAGCAGTACTTC | CASSPAGPQKEQYF
. | TRBJ2-7 | . | TRBV4-1 | TGCGCCAGCAGCCAAGGGGCGGGACCAGGGTACGAGCAGTACTTC | CASSQGAGPGYEQYF
. | TRBJ2-7 | . | TRBV10-3 | TGTGCCATCGGGACTGACTCCTACGAGCAGTACTTC | CAIGTDSYEQYF
TRBD2 | TRBJ2-3 | . | TRBV5-1 | TGCGCCAGCAGGCGGACTAGCGGGAACACGGATACGCAGTATTTT | CASRRTSGNTDTQYF
. | TRBJ2-5 | . | TRBV4-1 | TGCGCCAGCAGCGGTACCGGGGATGGGCAAGAGACCCAGTACTTC | CASSGTGDGQETQYF
TRBD2 | TRBJ2-7 | . | TRBV7-9 | TGTGCCAGCAGCGGGGGACTAGCGGGAAGATACGAGCAGTACTTC | CASSGGLAGRYEQYF
. | TRBJ2-7 | . | TRBV27 | TGTGCCAGCAGTGTTCGGGACAAAACCTACGAGCAGTACTTC | CASSVRDKTYEQYF
. | TRBJ1-4 | . | TRBV6-6 | TGTGCCAGCAGTTACGCCAACGGGGGGTTTAATGAAAAACTGTTTTTT | CASSYANGGFNEKLFF
. | TRBJ2-7 | . | TRBV7-9 | TGTGCCAGCAGCTCTACCGGGGAATACGAGCAGTACTTC | CASSSTGEYEQYF
. | TRBJ2-4 | . | TRBV25-1 | TGTGCCAGCACGCTAGATCGATCCCAACCAGCCAAAAACATTCAGTACTTC | CASTLDRSQPAKNIQYF
. | TRBJ1-4 | once | TRBV9 | TGTGCCAGCAGCCCGGGGGGAAGTGAGGAAAAACTGTTTTTT | CASSPGGSEEKLFF
TRBD1 | TRBJ1-1 | . | TRBV7-6 | TGTGCCAGCAGCTTAGGGACAGGATCCGTGAACACTGAAGCTTTCTTT | CASSLGTGSVNTEAFF
TRBD1 | TRBJ1-2 | . | TRBV29-1 | TGCAGCGTCACCGGACAGGAATATGGCTACACCTTC | CSVTGQEYGYTF
TRBD1 | TRBJ2-7 | . | TRBV28 | TGTGCCAGCACCCTCGACAGGGATAACTCCTACGAGCAGTACTTC | CASTLDRDNSYEQYF
. | TRBJ1-2 | . | TRBV11-2 | TGTGCCAGCTTTTCGAGTATCTATGGCTACACCTTC | CASFSSIYGYTF
TRBD1 | TRBJ1-2 | . | TRBV28 | TGTGCCAGCAGTAGACCGGGACAGGGGAATGGCTACACCTTC | CASSRPGQGNGYTF
. | TRBJ2-1 | . | TRBV4-1 | TGCGCCAGCAGCCAAGATTCCTCACTCAATGAGCAGTTCTTC | CASSQDSSLNEQFF
TRBD2 | TRBJ2-1 | . | TRBV29-1 | TGCAGCGCTTATGGACTAGCGGGAGGTCTCAATGAGCAGTTCTTC | CSAYGLAGGLNEQFF
. | TRBJ2-1 | . | TRBV5-4 | TGTGCCAGCAGCTTAGACGGACTTCACAATGAGCAGTTCTTC | CASSLDGLHNEQFF
. | TRBJ2-7 | once | TRBV25-1 | TGTGCCAGCTTGGGAGGAGGGCCGTACGAGCAGTACTTC | CASLGGGPYEQYF
TRBD1 | TRBJ2-7 | once | TRBV7-6 | TGTGCCAGCAGCTTAGTAGGGGGCGGGTTAGCGCCGAGCTCCTACGAGCAGTACTTC | CASSLVGGGLAPSSYEQYF
. | TRBJ2-5 | once | TRBV10-3 | TGTGCCATCTCCGAGGTCGATGCGGGAAAAGAGACCCAGTACTTC | CAISEVDAGKETQYF
. | TRBJ1-4 | . | TRBV11-2 | TGTGCCAGCAGCTTAGAGCAGGGATCGGAAAAACTGTTTTTT | CASSLEQGSEKLFF
TRBD1 | TRBJ2-1 | . | TRBV7-3 | TGTGCCAGCAGCTTGCGACAGGGTTCCTACAATGAGCAGTTCTTC | CASSLRQGSYNEQFF
TRBD1 | TRBJ2-1 | . | TRBV27 | TGTGCCAGCAGACTAAAGGGGGCCTACGAGCATGAGCAGTTCTTC | CASRLKGAYEHEQFF
TRBD2 | TRBJ2-7 | . | TRBV7-2 | TGTGCCAGCAGCTCCAGAGCGGGAGTCTCCTACGAGCAGTACTTC | CASSSRAGVSYEQYF